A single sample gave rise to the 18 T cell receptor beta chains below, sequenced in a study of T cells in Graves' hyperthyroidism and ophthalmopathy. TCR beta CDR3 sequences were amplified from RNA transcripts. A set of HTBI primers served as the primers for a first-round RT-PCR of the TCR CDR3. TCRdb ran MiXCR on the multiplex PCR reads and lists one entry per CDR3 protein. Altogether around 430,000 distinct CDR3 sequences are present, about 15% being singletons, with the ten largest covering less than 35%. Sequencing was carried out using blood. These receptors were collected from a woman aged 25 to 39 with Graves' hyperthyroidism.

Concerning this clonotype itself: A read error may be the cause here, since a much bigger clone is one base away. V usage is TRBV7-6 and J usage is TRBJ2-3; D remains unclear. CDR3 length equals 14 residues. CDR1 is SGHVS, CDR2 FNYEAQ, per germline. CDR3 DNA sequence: TGTGCCAGCGGCTTAGAGCGAAGCACAGATACGCAGTATTTT. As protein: CASGLERSTDTQYF.

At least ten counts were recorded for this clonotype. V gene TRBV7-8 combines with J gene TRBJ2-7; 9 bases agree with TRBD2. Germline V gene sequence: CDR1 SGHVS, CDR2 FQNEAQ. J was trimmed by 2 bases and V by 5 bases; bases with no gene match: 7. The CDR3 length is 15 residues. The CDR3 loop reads CASSVSAGGTYEQYF. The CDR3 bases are TGTGCCAGCAGCGTCTCAGCGGGAGGAACCTACGAGCAGTACTTC.

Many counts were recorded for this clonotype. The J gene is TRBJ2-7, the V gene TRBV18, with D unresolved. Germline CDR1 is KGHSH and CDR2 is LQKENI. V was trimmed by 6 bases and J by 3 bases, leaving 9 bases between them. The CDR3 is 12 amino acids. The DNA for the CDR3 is TGTGCCAGCTCGGAAATGGGCTACGAGCAGTACTTC. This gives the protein CASSEMGYEQYF.

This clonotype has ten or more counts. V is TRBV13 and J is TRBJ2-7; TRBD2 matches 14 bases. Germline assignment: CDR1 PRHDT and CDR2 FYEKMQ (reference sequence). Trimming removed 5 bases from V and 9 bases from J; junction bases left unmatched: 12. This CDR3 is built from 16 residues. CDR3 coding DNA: TGTGCCAGCAGCCCCAGACTAGCGGGAGGGCCAAATGGGCAGTACTTC. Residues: CASSPRLAGGPNGQYF.

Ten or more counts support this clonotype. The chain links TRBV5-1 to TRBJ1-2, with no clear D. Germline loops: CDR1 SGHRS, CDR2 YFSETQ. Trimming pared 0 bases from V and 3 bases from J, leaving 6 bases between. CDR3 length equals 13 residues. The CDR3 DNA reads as TGCGCCAGCAGCTTGGATGGGGACTATGGCTACACCTTC. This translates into CASSLDGDYGYTF.

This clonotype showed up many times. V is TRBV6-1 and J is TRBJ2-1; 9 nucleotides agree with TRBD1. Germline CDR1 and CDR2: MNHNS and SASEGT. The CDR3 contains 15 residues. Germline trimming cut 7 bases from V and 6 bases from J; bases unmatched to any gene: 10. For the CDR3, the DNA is TGTGCCAGCACCTCTGGGACAGGGCTCCCCAATGAGCAGTTCTTC. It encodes CASTSGTGLPNEQFF.

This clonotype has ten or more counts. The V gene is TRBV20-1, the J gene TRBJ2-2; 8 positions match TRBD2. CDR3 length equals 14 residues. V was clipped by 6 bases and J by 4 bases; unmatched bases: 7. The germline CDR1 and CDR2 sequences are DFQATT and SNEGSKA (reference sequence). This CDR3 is CSARSGDVTGELFF. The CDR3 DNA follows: TGCAGTGCGCGTAGCGGGGATGTCACCGGGGAGCTGTTTTTT.

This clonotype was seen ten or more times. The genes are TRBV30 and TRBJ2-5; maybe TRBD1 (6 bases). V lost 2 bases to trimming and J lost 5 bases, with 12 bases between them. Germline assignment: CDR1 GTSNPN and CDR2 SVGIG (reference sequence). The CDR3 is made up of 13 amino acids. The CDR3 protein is CAWSYRVGETQYF. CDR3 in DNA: TGTGCCTGGAGTTACAGGGTGGGGGAGACCCAGTACTTC.

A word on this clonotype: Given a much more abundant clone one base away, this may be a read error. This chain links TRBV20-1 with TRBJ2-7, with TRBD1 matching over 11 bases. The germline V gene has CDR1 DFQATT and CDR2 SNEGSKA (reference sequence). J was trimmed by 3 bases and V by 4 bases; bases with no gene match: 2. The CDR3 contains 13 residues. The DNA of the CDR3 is TGCAGTGCTATCGGGACAGGGGGCTACGAGCAGTACTTC. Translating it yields CSAIGTGGYEQYF.

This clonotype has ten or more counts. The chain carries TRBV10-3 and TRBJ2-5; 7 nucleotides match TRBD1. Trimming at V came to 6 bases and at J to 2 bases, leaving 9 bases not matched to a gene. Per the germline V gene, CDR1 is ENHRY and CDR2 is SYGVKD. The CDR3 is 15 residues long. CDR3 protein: CAISEGAQGQETQYF. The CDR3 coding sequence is TGTGCCATCAGCGAAGGGGCACAGGGGCAAGAGACCCAGTACTTC.

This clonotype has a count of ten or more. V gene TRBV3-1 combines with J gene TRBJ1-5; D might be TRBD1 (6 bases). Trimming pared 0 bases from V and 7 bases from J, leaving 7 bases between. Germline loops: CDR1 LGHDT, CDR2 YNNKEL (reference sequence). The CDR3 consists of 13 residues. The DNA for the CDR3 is TGTGCCAGCAGCCAAGAAAGGGGGCAGCCCCAGCATTTT. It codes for CASSQERGQPQHF.

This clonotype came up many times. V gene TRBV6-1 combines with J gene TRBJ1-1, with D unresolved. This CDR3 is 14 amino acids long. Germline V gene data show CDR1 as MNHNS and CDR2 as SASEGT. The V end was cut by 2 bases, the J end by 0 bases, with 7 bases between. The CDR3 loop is CASSESSMNTEAFF. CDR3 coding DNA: TGTGCCAGCAGTGAAAGCTCAATGAACACTGAAGCTTTCTTT.

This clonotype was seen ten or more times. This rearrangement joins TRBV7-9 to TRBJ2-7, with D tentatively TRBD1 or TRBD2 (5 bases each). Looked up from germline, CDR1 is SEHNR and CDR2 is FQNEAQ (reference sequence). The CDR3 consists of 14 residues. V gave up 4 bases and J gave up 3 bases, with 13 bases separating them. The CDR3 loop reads CASSYEGAGYEQYF. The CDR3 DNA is TGTGCCAGCAGCTACGAAGGGGCGGGCTACGAGCAGTACTTC.

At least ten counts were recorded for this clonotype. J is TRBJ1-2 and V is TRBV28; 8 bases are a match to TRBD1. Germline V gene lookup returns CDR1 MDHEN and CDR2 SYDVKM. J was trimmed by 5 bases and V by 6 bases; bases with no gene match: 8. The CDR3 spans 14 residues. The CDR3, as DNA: TGTGCCAGCAGGGAGCAGGGGGCGGGGTATGGCTACACCTTC. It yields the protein CASREQGAGYGYTF.

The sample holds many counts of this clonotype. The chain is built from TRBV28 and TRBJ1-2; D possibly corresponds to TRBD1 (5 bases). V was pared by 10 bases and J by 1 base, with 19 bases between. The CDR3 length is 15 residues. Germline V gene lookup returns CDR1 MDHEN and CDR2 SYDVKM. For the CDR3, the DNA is TGTGCCACCGAGACCGGGACGACCGTTAACTATGGCTACACCTTC. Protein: CATETGTTVNYGYTF.

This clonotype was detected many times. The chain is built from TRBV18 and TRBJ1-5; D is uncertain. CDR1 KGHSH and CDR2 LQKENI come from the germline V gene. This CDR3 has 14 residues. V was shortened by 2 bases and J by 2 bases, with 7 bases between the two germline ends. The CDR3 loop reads CASSPTTGNQPQHF. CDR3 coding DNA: TGTGCCAGCTCACCAACTACAGGCAATCAGCCCCAGCATTTT.

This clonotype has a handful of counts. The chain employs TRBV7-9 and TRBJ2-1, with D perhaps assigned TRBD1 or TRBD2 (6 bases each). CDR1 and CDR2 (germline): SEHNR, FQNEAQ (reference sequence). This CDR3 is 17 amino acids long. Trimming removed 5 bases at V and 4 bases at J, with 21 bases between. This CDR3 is CASSPSMGQGTYNEQFF. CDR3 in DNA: TGTGCCAGCAGCCCTTCCATGGGGCAGGGGACTTACAATGAGCAGTTCTTC.

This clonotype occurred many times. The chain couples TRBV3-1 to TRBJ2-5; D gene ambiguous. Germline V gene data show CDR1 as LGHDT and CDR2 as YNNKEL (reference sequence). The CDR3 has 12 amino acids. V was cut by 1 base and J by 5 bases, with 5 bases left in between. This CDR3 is CASSQVGETQYF. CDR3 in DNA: TGTGCCAGCAGCCAAGTTGGGGAGACCCAGTACTTC.